These 27 T cell receptor beta chains came from one sample sequenced in a study of T-cell reconstitution after alpha-beta-depleted transplantation in children. The TCRbeta library incorporated unique molecular identifiers. A single record per CDR3 protein comes from TCRdb applying MiXCR to the PCR reads. The sample includes nearly 550,000 distinct CDR3 sequences, about 17% of them seen just once. This material consisted of PBMCs from the stem cell graft donor, taken from the stem cell graft. These receptors all come from a human donor who donated a stem cell graft to a child with acute lymphoblastic leukemia.

This clonotype has a handful of counts. The chain uses TRBV25-1 and TRBJ1-4; D gene uncertain. The germline V gene encodes CDR1 MGHDK and CDR2 SYGVNS. CDR3 length: 14 amino acids. V was pared by 4 bases and J by 5 bases, with 11 bases between. CDR3 sequence: CASSARVSNEKLFF. Here the CDR3 DNA reads TGTGCCAGCAGTGCCCGGGTGTCGAATGAAAAACTGTTTTTT.

This clonotype was seen a few times. V gene TRBV18 combines with J gene TRBJ2-5, with 12 bases lining up with TRBD2. From germline, CDR1 is KGHSH and CDR2 LQKENI. The length of the CDR3 is 15 residues. Losses at the gene ends were 5 bases for V and 1 base for J; bases not matched to a gene: 2. CDR3: CASSWTSGIQETQYF. The CDR3 bases are TGTGCCAGCTCATGGACTAGCGGGATCCAAGAGACCCAGTACTTC.

The CDR3 sequence: CASGGLAGAEQYF. The CDR3 nucleotides read TGTGCCAGCGGGGGACTAGCGGGAGCCGAGCAGTACTTC. This chain links TRBV6-1 with TRBJ2-7; 14 bases line up with TRBD2. Losses at the gene ends were 8 bases for V and 6 bases for J; bases not matched to a gene: 3. CDR3 length equals 13 residues. Germline V CDR1 and CDR2: MNHNS, SASEGT.

The chain combines TRBV19 with TRBJ2-7; D is unresolved. The CDR3 contains 13 residues. V lost 3 bases and J 3 bases, leaving 9 bases between the germline ends. Germline CDR1 LNHDA, CDR2 SQIVND (reference sequence). This chain's CDR3 is CASSMTLNYEQYF. Here the CDR3 DNA reads TGTGCCAGTAGTATGACCCTCAACTACGAGCAGTACTTC.

This clonotype was observed a handful of times. The J gene is TRBJ2-1, the V gene TRBV11-2; D not resolved. V was trimmed by 4 bases and J by 9 bases, leaving 7 bases between them. The CDR3 extends over 11 amino acids. Germline V gene lookup returns CDR1 SGHAT and CDR2 FQNNGV. CDR3 coding DNA: TGTGCCAGCAGCTCTTACGGTGAGCAGTTCTTC. Its translation is CASSSYGEQFF.

The V call is TRBV4-1, the J call TRBJ1-1; D not resolved. Germline-derived CDR1 and CDR2 are MGHRA and YSYEKL. V lost 0 bases to trimming and J lost 1 base, with 6 bases between them. The CDR3 has 14 residues. The CDR3 DNA reads TGCGCCAGCAGCCAAGAAATTAGGAACACTGAAGCTTTCTTT. Amino acids: CASSQEIRNTEAFF.

This clonotype showed up just a few times. The chain links TRBV20-1 to TRBJ2-7; the D is unclear. V was cut by 5 bases and J by 7 bases, with 12 bases left in between. The CDR3 runs 11 residues. CDR1 and CDR2 from the germline V gene are DFQATT and SNEGSKA (reference sequence). CDR3 protein: CSAGSAGEQYF. In nucleotides, the CDR3 is TGCAGTGCTGGGTCGGCCGGGGAGCAGTACTTC.

This clonotype was detected a few times. The chain employs TRBV15 and TRBJ2-1, with 11 bases identical to TRBD2. Losses at the gene ends were 1 base for V and 4 bases for J; bases not matched to a gene: 15. Germline V gives CDR1 LNHNV, CDR2 YYDKDF (reference sequence). The CDR3 runs 20 residues. This chain's CDR3 is CATSRGAMGGSSGRYNEQFF. CDR3 nucleotides: TGTGCCACCAGCAGAGGCGCGATGGGGGGGTCTAGCGGGAGGTACAATGAGCAGTTCTTC.

This clonotype was counted between two and nine times. CDR3 in amino acids: CASSPRTERYEQYF. The CDR3 bases are TGTGCCAGCAGCCCCAGGACGGAGCGGTACGAGCAGTACTTC. The chain is built from TRBV13 and TRBJ2-7, with a possible D match to TRBD2 (5 bases). This CDR3 spans 14 amino acids. V dropped 5 bases and J dropped 4 bases, with 15 bases sitting between them. The germline V gene has CDR1 PRHDT and CDR2 FYEKMQ (reference sequence).

This clonotype came up a few times. J is TRBJ1-2 and V is TRBV25-1; no clear D. This CDR3 region has 13 residues. Trimming shortened V by 5 bases and J by 0 bases, and 7 bases separated the two germline ends. CDR1 and CDR2 (germline): MGHDK, SYGVNS. This CDR3 is CASSTRANYGYTF. The CDR3 DNA reads as TGTGCCAGCAGTACAAGGGCTAACTATGGCTACACCTTC.

Only a few counts were recorded for this clonotype. This chain uses TRBV9 with TRBJ1-6; 9 bases are a match to TRBD1. CDR1 SGDLS and CDR2 YYNGEE come from the germline V gene. This CDR3 has 15 amino acids. The V segment lost 3 bases and the J segment 8 bases; nucleotides outside the gene matches: 6. CDR3 sequence reads: CASSAQGAADSPLHF. CDR3 in DNA: TGTGCCAGCAGCGCACAGGGGGCCGCAGATTCACCCCTCCACTTT.

The V call is TRBV18, the J call TRBJ2-5; no clear D. V was cut by 3 bases and J by 1 base, with 12 bases left in between. CDR3 length equals 15 residues. Germline loops: CDR1 KGHSH, CDR2 LQKENI. The CDR3 spells CASSPVGQIQETQYF. The CDR3 DNA is TGTGCCAGCTCACCCGTGGGCCAAATCCAAGAGACCCAGTACTTC. Supplemented by reference TRBV18 and TRBJ2-5, the full variable domain reads NAGVMQNPRHLVRRRGQEARLRCSPMKGHSHVYWYRQLPEEGLKFMVYLQKENIIDESGMPKERFSAEFPKEGPSILRIQQVVRGDSAAYFCASSPVGQIQETQYFGPGTRLLVL.

The sample holds many counts of this clonotype. The rearrangement joins TRBV18 to TRBJ2-5; D not resolved. The V end was cut by 8 bases, the J end by 3 bases, with 7 bases between. Germline CDR1 and CDR2: KGHSH and LQKENI. CDR3 length: 11 residues. The CDR3 is CASSPKETQYF. In DNA form, the CDR3 reads TGTGCCAGCAGCCCTAAAGAGACCCAGTACTTC.

This clonotype appeared a few times. The chain links TRBV5-1 to TRBJ1-1, with 8 bases that match TRBD1. The V gene end was trimmed by 4 bases and the J gene end by 1 base; junction bases not matched to a gene: 9. Per the germline V gene, CDR1 is SGHRS and CDR2 is YFSETQ. This CDR3 spans 16 amino acids. The chain's CDR3 is CASSPGYRGKNTEAFF. The CDR3 nucleotides are TGCGCCAGCAGCCCGGGATACAGGGGGAAGAACACTGAAGCTTTCTTT. Looking up the rest from reference TRBV5-1 and TRBJ1-1 gives the full variable domain: KAGVTQTPRYLIKTRGQQVTLSCSPISGHRSVSWYQQTPGQGLQFLFEYFSETQRNKGNFPGRFSGRQFSNSRSEMNVSTLELGDSALYLCASSPGYRGKNTEAFFGQGTRLTVV.

This chain joins TRBV15 and TRBJ2-3, with D unclear. CDR1 is LNHNV, CDR2 YYDKDF, per germline (reference sequence). The CDR3 spans 14 residues. Trimming pared 0 bases from V and 6 bases from J, leaving 10 bases between. CDR3 DNA sequence: TGTGCCACCAGCAGAGATCACGCAGCGGATACGCAGTATTTT. Residues: CATSRDHAADTQYF.

This clonotype was seen at least ten times. The gene calls are TRBV5-1 and TRBJ2-1, with TRBD2 identical over 7 bases. There are 15 residues in the CDR3. Germline V gives CDR1 SGHRS, CDR2 YFSETQ. The J segment lost 2 bases and the V segment lost 3 bases, leaving 5 bases of the junction unmatched. CDR3 in amino acids: CASSSTSVPYNEQFF. For the CDR3, the DNA is TGCGCCAGCAGCTCTACTAGCGTACCCTACAATGAGCAGTTCTTC.

Only a few counts were recorded for this clonotype. The V and J genes are TRBV6-1 and TRBJ2-7; D remains ambiguous. Germline V gives CDR1 MNHNS, CDR2 SASEGT. Trimming removed 8 bases from V and 4 bases from J, with 12 bases in between. The length of the CDR3 is 12 residues. CDR3 nucleotides: TGTGCCAGCCTGACGGACCCATACGAGCAGTACTTC. Its translation is CASLTDPYEQYF.

This chain connects TRBV13 to TRBJ2-7; 13 positions match TRBD2. The germline V gene has CDR1 PRHDT and CDR2 FYEKMQ (reference sequence). The length of the CDR3 is 15 residues. Trimming removed 8 bases from V and 4 bases from J; junction bases left unmatched: 8. CDR3 region: CASRRLAGGYYEQYF. The CDR3 DNA follows: TGTGCCAGCCGTCGACTAGCGGGAGGATATTACGAGCAGTACTTC.

The V and J genes are TRBV5-5 and TRBJ2-2, with no clear D. This CDR3 contains 15 residues. The V end was cut by 4 bases, the J end by 5 bases, with 15 bases between. Per the germline V gene, CDR1 is SGHKS and CDR2 is YYEKEE (reference sequence). CDR3 bases: TGTGCCAGCAGCCCCTCTTATGGGTGGACCGGGGAGCTGTTTTTT. This codes for CASSPSYGWTGELFF.

In its sample, this clonotype was seen a few times. V and J are TRBV5-1 and TRBJ2-2; D call uncertain. CDR1 is SGHRS and CDR2 is YFSETQ in the germline V gene. The CDR3 totals 16 residues. V lost 0 bases to trimming and J lost 3 bases, with 12 bases between them. This CDR3 is CASSLVGRSHTGELFF. CDR3 DNA sequence: TGCGCCAGCAGCTTGGTCGGCAGGTCTCACACCGGGGAGCTGTTTTTT.

The CDR3 nucleotides read TGCGCCAGCAGCTTGGCCTCCCTAGCGGCAGTCCAAGAGACCCAGTACTTC. The encoded protein is CASSLASLAAVQETQYF. V usage is TRBV5-1 and J usage is TRBJ2-5; 7 nucleotides align to TRBD2. The trim removed 0 bases at V and 1 base at J, leaving 9 bases unmatched. Germline loops: CDR1 SGHRS, CDR2 YFSETQ. The CDR3 spans 17 residues.

The chain's CDR3 is CSASPGTSVLDTQYF. CDR3 in DNA: TGCAGTGCTAGCCCCGGGACTAGCGTTCTGGATACGCAGTATTTT. This chain joins TRBV20-1 and TRBJ2-3, with 10 bases aligning to TRBD2. V shed 3 bases and J 6 bases; nucleotides not matched to a gene: 9. The length of the CDR3 is 15 residues. The germline V gene has CDR1 DFQATT and CDR2 SNEGSKA (reference sequence).

This clonotype came up a few times. The chain is built from TRBV5-1 and TRBJ2-1, with TRBD2 matching 10 bases. The CDR3 totals 19 residues. The ends lost 6 bases at V and 0 bases at J; junction bases unmatched: 15. CDR1 and CDR2 from the germline V gene are SGHRS and YFSETQ. The CDR3: CASNPGRAGGPGSYNEQFF. Written as DNA, the CDR3 is TGCGCCAGCAATCCGGGACGAGCGGGAGGGCCCGGCTCCTACAATGAGCAGTTCTTC.

J is TRBJ2-5 and V is TRBV6-1; 10 nucleotides match TRBD1. V was clipped by 6 bases and J by 5 bases; unmatched bases: 15. Germline V gives CDR1 MNHNS, CDR2 SASEGT. The CDR3 has 17 residues. CDR3 nucleotides: TGTGCCAGCAGGCCCGGGACAGGGGTTCTAATTGGTGAGACCCAGTACTTC. Encoded protein: CASRPGTGVLIGETQYF.

The V gene is TRBV12-3 or TRBV12-4, the J gene TRBJ2-7, with D possibly matching TRBD1 (5 bases). The germline V and J ends were trimmed by 8 bases and 2 bases, with 13 bases remaining between them. There are 13 residues in the CDR3. The CDR3 DNA reads TGTGCCAGCGGAATGGGGCCCACCTACGAGCAGTACTTC. Translated: CASGMGPTYEQYF.

CDR3 coding DNA: TGTGCCAGCAAGGGGGGCGATACTGAAGCTTTCTTT. Translating gives CASKGGDTEAFF. The rearrangement joins TRBV9 to TRBJ1-1, with D possibly matching TRBD1 (6 bases). The CDR3 has 12 residues. Trimming took 6 bases from V and 5 from J, leaving 11 bases between them. CDR1 and CDR2 from the germline V gene are SGDLS and YYNGEE.

The chain uses TRBV24-1 and TRBJ1-5; 9 positions agree with TRBD1. The germline V gene encodes CDR1 KGHDR and CDR2 SFDVKD. The CDR3 totals 15 residues. The V gene end was trimmed by 4 bases and the J gene end by 5 bases; junction bases not matched to a gene: 5. CDR3 coding DNA: TGTGCCACCAGTGACCCGACAGGGGGGGATCAGCCCCAGCATTTT. Protein product: CATSDPTGGDQPQHF.